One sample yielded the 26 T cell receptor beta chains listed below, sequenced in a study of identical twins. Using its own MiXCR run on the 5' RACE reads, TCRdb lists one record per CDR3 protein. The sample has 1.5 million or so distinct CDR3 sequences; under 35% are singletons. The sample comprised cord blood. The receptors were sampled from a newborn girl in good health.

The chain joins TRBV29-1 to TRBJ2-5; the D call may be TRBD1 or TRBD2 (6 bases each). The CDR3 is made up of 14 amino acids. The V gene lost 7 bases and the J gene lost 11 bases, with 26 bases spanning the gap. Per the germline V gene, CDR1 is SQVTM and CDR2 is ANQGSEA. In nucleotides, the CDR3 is TGCAGCGGATGTAACAGGGACTCCTACAATGAGCAGTACTTC. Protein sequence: CSGCNRDSYNEQYF.

The CDR3 DNA reads as TGCGCCAGCAGCCAAGATATAGGGACAGGGGGAAATGAGCAGTACTTC. Translating it yields CASSQDIGTGGNEQYF. J is TRBJ2-5 and V is TRBV4-1, with 11 bases fitting TRBD1. V gave up 0 bases and J gave up 11 bases; unmatched junction bases: 11. Germline CDR1 reads MGHRA; CDR2 reads YSYEKL. This CDR3 spans 16 amino acids.

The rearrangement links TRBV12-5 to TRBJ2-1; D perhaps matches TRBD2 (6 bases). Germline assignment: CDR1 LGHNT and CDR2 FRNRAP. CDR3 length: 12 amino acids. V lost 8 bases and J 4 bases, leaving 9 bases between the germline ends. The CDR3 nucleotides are TGTGCTAGTCGGGAGAATTACAATGAGCAGTTCTTC. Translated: CASRENYNEQFF. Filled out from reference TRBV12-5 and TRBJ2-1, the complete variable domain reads DARVTQTPRHKVTEMGQEVTMRCQPILGHNTVFWYRQTMMQGLELLAYFRNRAPLDDSGMPKDRFSAEMPDATLATLKIQPSEPRDSAVYFCASRENYNEQFFGPGTRLTVL.

CDR3 residues: CASRARGGSTDTQYF. CDR3 coding DNA: TGTGCCAGCAGGGCCCGCGGGGGGAGCACAGATACGCAGTATTTT. The chain carries TRBV2 and TRBJ2-3; 8 bases are shared with TRBD2. The V gene's germline CDR1 is SNHLY and CDR2 FYNNEI. V was pared by 6 bases and J by 0 bases, with 5 bases of the junction left unmatched. The length of the CDR3 is 15 residues.

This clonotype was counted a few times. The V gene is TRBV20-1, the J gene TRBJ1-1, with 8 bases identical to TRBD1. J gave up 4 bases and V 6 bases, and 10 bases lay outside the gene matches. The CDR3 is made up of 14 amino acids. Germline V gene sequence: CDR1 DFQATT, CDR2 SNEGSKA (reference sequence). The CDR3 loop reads CSAGTRDRSTEAFF. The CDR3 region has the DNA TGCAGTGCGGGGACCCGGGACAGGAGCACTGAAGCTTTCTTT.

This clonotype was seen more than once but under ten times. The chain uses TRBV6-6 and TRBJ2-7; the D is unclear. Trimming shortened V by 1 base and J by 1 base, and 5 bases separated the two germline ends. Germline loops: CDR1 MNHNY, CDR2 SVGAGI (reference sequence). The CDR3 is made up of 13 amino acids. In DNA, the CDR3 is TGTGCCAGCAGTTACTTGCGGTCCTACGAGCAGTACTTC. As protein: CASSYLRSYEQYF.

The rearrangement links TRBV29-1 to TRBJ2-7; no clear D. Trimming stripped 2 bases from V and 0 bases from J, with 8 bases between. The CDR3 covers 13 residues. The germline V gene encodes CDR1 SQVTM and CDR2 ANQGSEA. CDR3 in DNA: TGCAGCGTTGAAAGTACGGACTCCTACGAGCAGTACTTC. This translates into CSVESTDSYEQYF.

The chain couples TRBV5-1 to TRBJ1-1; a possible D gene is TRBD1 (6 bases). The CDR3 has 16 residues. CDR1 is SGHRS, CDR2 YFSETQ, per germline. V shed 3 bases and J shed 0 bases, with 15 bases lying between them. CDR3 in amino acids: CASSSAPGTLNTEAFF. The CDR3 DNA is TGCGCCAGCAGCTCAGCCCCCGGGACACTGAACACTGAAGCTTTCTTT. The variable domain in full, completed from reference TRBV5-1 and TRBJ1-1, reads KAGVTQTPRYLIKTRGQQVTLSCSPISGHRSVSWYQQTPGQGLQFLFEYFSETQRNKGNFPGRFSGRQFSNSRSEMNVSTLELGDSALYLCASSSAPGTLNTEAFFGQGTRLTVV.

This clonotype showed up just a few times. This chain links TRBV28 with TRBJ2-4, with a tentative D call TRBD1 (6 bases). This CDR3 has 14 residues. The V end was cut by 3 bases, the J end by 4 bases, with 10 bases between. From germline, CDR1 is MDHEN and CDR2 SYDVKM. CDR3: CASSLLDRKNIQYF. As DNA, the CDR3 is TGTGCCAGCAGTTTGCTGGACAGAAAAAACATTCAGTACTTC.

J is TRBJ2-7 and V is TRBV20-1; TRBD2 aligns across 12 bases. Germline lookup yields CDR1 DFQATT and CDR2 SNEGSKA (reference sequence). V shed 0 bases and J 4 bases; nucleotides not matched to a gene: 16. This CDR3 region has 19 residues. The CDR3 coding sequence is TGCAGTGCTAGAGATACTCAGCGAAGAGGGACTAGCGGGTCTTACGAGCAGTACTTC. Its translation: CSARDTQRRGTSGSYEQYF.

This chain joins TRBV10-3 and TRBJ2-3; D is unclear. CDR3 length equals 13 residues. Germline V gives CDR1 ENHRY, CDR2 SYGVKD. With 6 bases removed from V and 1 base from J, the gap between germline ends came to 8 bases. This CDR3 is CAIRPSGTDTQYF. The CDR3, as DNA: TGTGCCATCAGGCCCTCCGGCACAGATACGCAGTATTTT.

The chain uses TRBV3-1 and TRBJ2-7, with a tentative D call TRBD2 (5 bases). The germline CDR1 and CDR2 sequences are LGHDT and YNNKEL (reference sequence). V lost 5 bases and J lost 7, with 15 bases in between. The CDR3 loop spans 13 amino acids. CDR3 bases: TGTGCCAGCAGCTCCCGGGGTTACAAGGAGCAGTACTTC. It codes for CASSSRGYKEQYF.

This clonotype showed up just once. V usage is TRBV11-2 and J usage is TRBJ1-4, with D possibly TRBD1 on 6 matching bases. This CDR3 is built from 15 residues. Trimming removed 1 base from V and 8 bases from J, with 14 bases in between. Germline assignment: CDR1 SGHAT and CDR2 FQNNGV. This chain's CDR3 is CASSLGTVREEKLFF. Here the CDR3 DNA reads TGTGCCAGCAGCTTAGGGACAGTAAGGGAGGAAAAACTGTTTTTT. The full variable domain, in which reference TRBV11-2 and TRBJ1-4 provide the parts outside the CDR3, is EAGVAQSPRYKIIEKRQSVAFWCNPISGHATLYWYQQILGQGPKLLIQFQNNGVVDDSQLPKDRFSAERLKGVDSTLKIQPAKLEDSAVYLCASSLGTVREEKLFFGSGTQLSVL.

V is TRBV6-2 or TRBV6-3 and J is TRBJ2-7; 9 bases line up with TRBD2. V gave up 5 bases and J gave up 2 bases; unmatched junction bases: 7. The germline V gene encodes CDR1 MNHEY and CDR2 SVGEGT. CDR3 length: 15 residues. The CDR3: CASSRGASGAYEQYF. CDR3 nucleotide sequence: TGTGCCAGCAGTCGCGGGGCTAGCGGGGCCTACGAGCAGTACTTC.

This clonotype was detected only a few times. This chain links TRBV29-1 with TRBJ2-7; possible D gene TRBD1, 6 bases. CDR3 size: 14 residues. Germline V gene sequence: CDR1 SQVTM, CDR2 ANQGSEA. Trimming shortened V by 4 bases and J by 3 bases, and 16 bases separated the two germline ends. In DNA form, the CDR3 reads TGCAGCGTTGGGACAGCAAAAAGTAACTACGAGCAGTACTTC. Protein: CSVGTAKSNYEQYF.

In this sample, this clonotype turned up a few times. The CDR3 here is CASSLGTSALTDTQYF. The CDR3 bases are TGTGCCAGCAGCTTGGGGACTAGCGCGCTCACAGATACGCAGTATTTT. The chain combines TRBV7-9 with TRBJ2-3; 10 nucleotides agree with TRBD2. Germline V gives CDR1 SEHNR, CDR2 FQNEAQ (reference sequence). This CDR3 is built from 16 residues. The trim removed 3 bases at V and 2 bases at J, leaving 5 bases unmatched.

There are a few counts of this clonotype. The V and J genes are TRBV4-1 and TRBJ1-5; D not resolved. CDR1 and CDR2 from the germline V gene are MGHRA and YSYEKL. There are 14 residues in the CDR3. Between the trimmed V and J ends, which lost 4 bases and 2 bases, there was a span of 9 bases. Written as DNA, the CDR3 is TGCGCCAGCAGCCCCTCAATGGGCAATCAGCCCCAGCATTTT. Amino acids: CASSPSMGNQPQHF.

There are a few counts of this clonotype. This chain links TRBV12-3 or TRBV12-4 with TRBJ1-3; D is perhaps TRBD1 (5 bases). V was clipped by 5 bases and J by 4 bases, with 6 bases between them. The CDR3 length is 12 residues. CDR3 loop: CASSRQGNTIYF. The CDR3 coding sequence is TGTGCCAGCAGTCGACAGGGAAACACCATATATTTT.

This chain's CDR3 is CASSYSPQGVGSPLHF. CDR3 DNA: TGTGCCAGCAGTTACTCCCCCCAGGGCGTGGGGTCACCCCTCCACTTT. The chain joins TRBV6-5 to TRBJ1-6; perhaps TRBD1 as D (5 bases). Looked up from germline, CDR1 is MNHEY and CDR2 is SVGAGI. Trimming pared 0 bases from V and 10 bases from J, leaving 16 bases between. CDR3 length equals 16 residues.

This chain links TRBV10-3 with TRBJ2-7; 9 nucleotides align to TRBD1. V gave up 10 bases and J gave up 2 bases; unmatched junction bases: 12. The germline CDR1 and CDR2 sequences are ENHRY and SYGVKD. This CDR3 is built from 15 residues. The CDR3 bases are TGTGCCACCCGACCCCGGGACAGGGCCCCCTACGAGCAGTACTTC. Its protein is CATRPRDRAPYEQYF.

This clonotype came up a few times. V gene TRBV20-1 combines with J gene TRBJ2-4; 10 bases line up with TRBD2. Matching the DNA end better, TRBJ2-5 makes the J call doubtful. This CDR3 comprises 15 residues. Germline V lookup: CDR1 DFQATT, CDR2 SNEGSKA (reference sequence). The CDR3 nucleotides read TGCAGTGCTAGAGGAAGTAGCGGGGGGAGGGAGACCCAGTACTTC. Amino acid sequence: CSARGSSGGRETQYF.

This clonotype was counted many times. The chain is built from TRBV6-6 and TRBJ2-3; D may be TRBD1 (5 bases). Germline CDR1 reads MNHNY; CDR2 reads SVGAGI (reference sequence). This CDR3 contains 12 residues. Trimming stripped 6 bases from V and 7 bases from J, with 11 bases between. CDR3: CASSPTAYTQYF. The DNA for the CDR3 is TGTGCCAGCAGCCCGACAGCCTATACGCAGTATTTT.

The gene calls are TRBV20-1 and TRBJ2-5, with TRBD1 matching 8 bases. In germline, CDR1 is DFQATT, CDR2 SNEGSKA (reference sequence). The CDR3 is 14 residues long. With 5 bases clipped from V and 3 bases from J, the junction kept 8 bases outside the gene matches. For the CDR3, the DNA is TGCAGTGCTTCAACCCGGACAGGGAAAGAGACCCAGTACTTC. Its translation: CSASTRTGKETQYF.

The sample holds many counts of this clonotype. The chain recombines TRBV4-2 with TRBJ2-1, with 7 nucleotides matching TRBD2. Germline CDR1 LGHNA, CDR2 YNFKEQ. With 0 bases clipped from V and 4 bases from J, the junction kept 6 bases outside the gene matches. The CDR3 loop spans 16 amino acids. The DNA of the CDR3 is TGTGCCAGCAGCCAAGAGGCGGGAGTCTTTTACAATGAGCAGTTCTTC. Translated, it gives CASSQEAGVFYNEQFF.

CDR3 loop: CASSIGRWLTTEAFF. In nucleotides, the CDR3 is TGTGCCAGTAGTATAGGACGGTGGTTAACAACTGAAGCTTTCTTT. The V and J genes are TRBV19 and TRBJ1-1; D unresolved. Germline V gene sequence: CDR1 LNHDA, CDR2 SQIVND (reference sequence). CDR3 length: 15 amino acids. The V end lost 1 base, the J end lost 5 bases, and 14 bases lay between the germline ends.

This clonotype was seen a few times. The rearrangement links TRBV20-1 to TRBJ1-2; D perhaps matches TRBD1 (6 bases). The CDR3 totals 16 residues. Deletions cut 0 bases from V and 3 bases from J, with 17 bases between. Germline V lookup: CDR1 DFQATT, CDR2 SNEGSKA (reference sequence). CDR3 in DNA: TGCAGTGCTAGAGATGGAACAGGGAGGCAGGACTATGGCTACACCTTC. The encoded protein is CSARDGTGRQDYGYTF.